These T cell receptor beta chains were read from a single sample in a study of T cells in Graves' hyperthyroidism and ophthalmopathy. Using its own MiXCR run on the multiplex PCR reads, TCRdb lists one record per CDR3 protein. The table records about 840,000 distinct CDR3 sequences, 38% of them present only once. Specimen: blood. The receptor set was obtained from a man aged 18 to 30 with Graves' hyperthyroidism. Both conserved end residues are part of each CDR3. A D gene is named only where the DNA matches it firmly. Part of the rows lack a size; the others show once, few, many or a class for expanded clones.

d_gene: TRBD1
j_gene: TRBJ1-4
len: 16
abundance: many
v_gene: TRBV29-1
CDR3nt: TGCAGCGTCGCATGGGACAGGGGATCAACTAATGAAAAACTGTTTTTT
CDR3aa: CSVAWDRGSTNEKLFF

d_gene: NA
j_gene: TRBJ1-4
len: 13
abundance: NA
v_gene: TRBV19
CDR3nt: TGTGCCAGTAGTGGGACCGGGTGGAAAGAACTGTTTTTT
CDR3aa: CASSGTGWKELFF

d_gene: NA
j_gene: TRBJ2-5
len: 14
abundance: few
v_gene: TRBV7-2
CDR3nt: TGTGCCAGCAGCTTCAGGGGTGGTAGGGAGACCCAGTACTTC
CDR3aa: CASSFRGGRETQYF

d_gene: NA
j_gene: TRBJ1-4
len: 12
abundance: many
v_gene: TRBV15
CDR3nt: TGTGCCACCAGCCGAATAAATGAAAAACTGTTTTTT
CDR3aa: CATSRINEKLFF

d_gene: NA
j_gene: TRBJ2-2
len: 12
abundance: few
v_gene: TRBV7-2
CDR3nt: TGTGCCAGCAATCTAGCTTCAGGGGAGCTGTTTTTT
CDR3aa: CASNLASGELFF

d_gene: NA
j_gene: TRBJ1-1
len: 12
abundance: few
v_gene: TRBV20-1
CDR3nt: TGCAGTGCTAGAGATCTAGAAAGGGGAGCTTTCTTT
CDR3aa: CSARDLERGAFF

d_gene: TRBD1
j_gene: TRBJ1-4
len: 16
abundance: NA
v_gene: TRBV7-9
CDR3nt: TGCGCCAGCAGCCCCGGACAGGTGCCAGTCAATGAAAAACTGTTTTTT
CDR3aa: CASSPGQVPVNEKLFF

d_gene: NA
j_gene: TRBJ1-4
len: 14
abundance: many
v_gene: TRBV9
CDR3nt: TGTGCCAGCAGCGTAGACGGGAGAGATGAAAAACTGTTTTTT
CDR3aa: CASSVDGRDEKLFF

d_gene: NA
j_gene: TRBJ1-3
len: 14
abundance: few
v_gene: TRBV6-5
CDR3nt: TGTGCCAGCAGGCAGGGAGGGGACGGAAACACCATATATTTT
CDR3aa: CASRQGGDGNTIYF

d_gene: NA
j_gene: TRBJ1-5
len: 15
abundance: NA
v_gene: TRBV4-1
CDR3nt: TGCGCCAGCAGCCAAGATCGGCAGGCCAGTGCGCCCCAGCATTTT
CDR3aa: CASSQDRQASAPQHF

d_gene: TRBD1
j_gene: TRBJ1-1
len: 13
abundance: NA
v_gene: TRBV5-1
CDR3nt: TGCGCCAGCAGCGGTGAGGGGGCTAGTGAAGCTTTCTTT
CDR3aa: CASSGEGASEAFF

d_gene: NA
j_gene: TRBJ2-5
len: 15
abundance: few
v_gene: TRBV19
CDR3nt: TGTGCCAGTAGTACTACCGGGAGTAACTGGGAGACCCAGTACTTC
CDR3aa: CASSTTGSNWETQYF

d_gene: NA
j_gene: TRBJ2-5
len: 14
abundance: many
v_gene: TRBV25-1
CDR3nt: TGTGCCAGCAGTAATGAGGGTCCGCAAGAGACCCAGTACTTC
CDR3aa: CASSNEGPQETQYF

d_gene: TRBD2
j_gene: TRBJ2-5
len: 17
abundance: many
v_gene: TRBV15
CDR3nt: TGTGCCACCAGCAGAGGGGGAACTAGCGGGAGCTCAGAGACCCAGTACTTC
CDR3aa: CATSRGGTSGSSETQYF

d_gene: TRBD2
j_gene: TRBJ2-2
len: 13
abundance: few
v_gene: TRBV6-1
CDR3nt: TGTGCCAGCAGTCAGCGGGAGGCCGGGGAGCTGTTTTTT
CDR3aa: CASSQREAGELFF

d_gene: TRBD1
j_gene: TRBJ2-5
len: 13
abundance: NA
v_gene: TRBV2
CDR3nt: TGTGCCAGCCCGACAGGGGGCGATGAGACCCAGTACTTC
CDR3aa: CASPTGGDETQYF

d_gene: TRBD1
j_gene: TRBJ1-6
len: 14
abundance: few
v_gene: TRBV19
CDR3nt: TGTGCCAGCAGTCAGGGGGCGAACAATTCACCCCTCCACTTT
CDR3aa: CASSQGANNSPLHF

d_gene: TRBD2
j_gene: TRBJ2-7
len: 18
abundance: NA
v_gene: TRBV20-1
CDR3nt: TGCAGTGCCCTGCCCCAGGGACTAGGAGGACCGCTTTATTACGAGCAGTACTTC
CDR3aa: CSALPQGLGGPLYYEQYF

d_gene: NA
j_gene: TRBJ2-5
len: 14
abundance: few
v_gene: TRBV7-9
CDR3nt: TGTGCCAGCAGCTTCCGGGAGCAGGAAGAGACCCAGTACTTC
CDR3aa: CASSFREQEETQYF

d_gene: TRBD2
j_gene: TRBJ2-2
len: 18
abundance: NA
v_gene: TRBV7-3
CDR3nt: TGTGCCAGCAGCTTAAGGGCAGCGGGAGGCCTGGGCACCGGGGAGCTGTTTTTT
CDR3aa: CASSLRAAGGLGTGELFF

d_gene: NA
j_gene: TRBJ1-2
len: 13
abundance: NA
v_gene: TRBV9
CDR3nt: TGTGCCAGCAGCGTAGAGGGGATCTATGGCTGCACCTTC
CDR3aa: CASSVEGIYGCTF

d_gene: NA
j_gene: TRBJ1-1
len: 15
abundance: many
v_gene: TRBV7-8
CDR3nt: TGTGCCAGCAGCTTAGCCGGGCTTACGAACACTGAAGCTTTCTTT
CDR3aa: CASSLAGLTNTEAFF

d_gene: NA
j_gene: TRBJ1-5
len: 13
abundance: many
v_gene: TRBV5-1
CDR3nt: TGCGCCAGCAGCTTGACGCTGGATCAGCCCCAGCATTTT
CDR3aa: CASSLTLDQPQHF

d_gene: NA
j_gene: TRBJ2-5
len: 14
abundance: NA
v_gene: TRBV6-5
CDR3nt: TGTGCCAGCAGTTATGTGGCAGTCGAAGAGACCCAGTACTTC
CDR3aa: CASSYVAVEETQYF

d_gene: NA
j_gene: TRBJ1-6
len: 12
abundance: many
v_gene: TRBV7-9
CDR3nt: TGTGCCAGCAGCTTCACGGGGGCACCCCTCCACTTT
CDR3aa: CASSFTGAPLHF

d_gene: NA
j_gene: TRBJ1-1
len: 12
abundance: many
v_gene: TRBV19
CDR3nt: TGTGCCAGTAGTCACCCGGACACTGAAGCTTTCTTT
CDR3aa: CASSHPDTEAFF

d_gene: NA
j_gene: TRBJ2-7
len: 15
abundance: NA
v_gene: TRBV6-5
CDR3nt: TGTGCCAGCAGTTACGAGGGATTGCGGAACTACGAGCAGTACTTC
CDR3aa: CASSYEGLRNYEQYF

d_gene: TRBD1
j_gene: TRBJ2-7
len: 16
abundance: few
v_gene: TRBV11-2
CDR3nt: TGTGCCAGCAGCTTTTTTGGGACAGGTTTCTCCTACGAGCAGTACTTC
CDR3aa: CASSFFGTGFSYEQYF

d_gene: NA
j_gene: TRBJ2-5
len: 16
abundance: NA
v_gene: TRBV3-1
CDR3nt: TGTGCCAGCAGCCACCCCGGGACATCCTCGGAAGAGACCCAGTACTTC
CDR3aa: CASSHPGTSSEETQYF

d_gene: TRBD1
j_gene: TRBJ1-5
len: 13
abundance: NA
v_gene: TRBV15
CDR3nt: TGTGCCACCAGCAGGACAGGGGAACGGCCCCAGCATTTT
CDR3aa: CATSRTGERPQHF

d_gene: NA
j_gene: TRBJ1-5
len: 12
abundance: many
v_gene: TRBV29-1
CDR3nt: TGCAGCGTTACAGGACCCGATCAGCCCCAGCATTTT
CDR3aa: CSVTGPDQPQHF

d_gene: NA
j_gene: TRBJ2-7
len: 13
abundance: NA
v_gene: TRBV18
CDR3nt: TGTGCCAGCTCACCGCCTAATACCTACGAGCAGTACTTC
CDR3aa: CASSPPNTYEQYF

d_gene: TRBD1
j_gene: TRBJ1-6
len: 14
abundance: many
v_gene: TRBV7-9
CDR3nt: TGTGCCAGCAGCCGCGGACAGGGGGGTTCACCCCTCCACTTT
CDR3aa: CASSRGQGGSPLHF

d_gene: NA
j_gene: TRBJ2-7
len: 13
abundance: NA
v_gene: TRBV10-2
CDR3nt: TGCGCCAGCAGTGAGTCCAATTCCTACGGGCAGTACTTC
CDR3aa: CASSESNSYGQYF

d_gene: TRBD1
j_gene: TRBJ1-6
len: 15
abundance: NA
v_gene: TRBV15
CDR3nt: TGTGCCACCAGCAGAGAGACAGGGTATAATTCACCCCTCCACTTT
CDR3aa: CATSRETGYNSPLHF

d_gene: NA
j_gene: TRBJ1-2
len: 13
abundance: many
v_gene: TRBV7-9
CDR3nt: TGTGCCAGCAGCTCCAGTACCTTCTATGGCTACACCTTC
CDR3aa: CASSSSTFYGYTF

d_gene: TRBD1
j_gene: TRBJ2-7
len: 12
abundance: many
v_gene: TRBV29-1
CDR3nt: TGCAGCGTCGGACAGGGCTTATACGAGCAGTACTTC
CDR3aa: CSVGQGLYEQYF